This TCR beta chain was documented in a study of immune evolution from preneoplasia to lung adenocarcinoma. Study overall: HLA loss of heterozygosity: under 7.5% AIS, about 15% MIA, about 35% ADC, none AAH.

CDR1 is SGHTS, CDR2 YDEGEE, per germline. Trimming left V 4 bases short and J 4 bases short, with 14 bases between. This CDR3 is built from 15 residues. Study-wide points: Normal lung had the highest top T cell clone frequencies. Normal lung had highest clonality; later lesions appeared denser, more diverse.

Worth noting for this clone: Its antigen remains unknown.

Data came from immunoSEQ multiplex PCR; TCRdb stores just in-frame clones and leaves some out. Seen here are under 3,500 clones, around 78% observed once, and the top ten hold roughly 10%. H&E slides confirmed each diagnosis, reviewed by two pathologists independently. The origin of this receptor is a person aged 70 to 80 with lung adenocarcinoma. This sequence joins TRBV5-8 and TRBJ2-2; the D gene could be TRBD1 or TRBD2 (5 bases each). What was sequenced was FFPE atypical adenomatous hyperplasia tissue from the lung. Indicated subset: atypical adenomatous hyperplasia (AAH), lung preneoplasia. The DNA of the CDR3 is TGTGCCAGCAGCCTGACGGGGCGCGGCACCGGGGAGCTGTTTTTT. This codes for CASSLTGRGTGELFF.